This TCR beta chain was documented in a study of monozygotic twins with inflammatory bowel disease. Of note for this clonotype: The antigen is undetermined.

Study findings and constraints: Whereas healthy co-twins had higher TCRbeta diversity (inverse Simpson), IBD patients had lower diversity. IBD patients, compared with healthy twins, shared fewer clonotypes with others (especially with disease activity).

Researchers ran eight separate cDNA reactions for each sample. Added by template switching were UMIs that each held a 6-nucleotide sample barcode. TCRdb reanalyzed the 5' RACE reads, giving one entry per CDR3 protein sequence and no DNA. Its listing shows approximately 330,000 distinct CDR3 sequences. The germline CDR1 and CDR2 sequences are SGHRS and YFSETQ. The CDR3 runs to 15 residues. The sequenced material came from blood. This receptor was obtained from a human donor with ulcerative colitis or Crohn's disease, or a healthy co-twin of an affected twin (not recorded which). The chain joins TRBV5-1 to TRBJ1-2; TCRdb picks TRBD1, but there is no DNA to check that call. CDR3: CASSLGTPSNYGYTF.